These 16 T cell receptor beta chains were sequenced from one sample in a study of vaccination and CD4 T cells after COVID-19. Sequencing of DNA taken from cultured CD4+ T cells relied on the Oncomine TCR Beta short-read assay. TCRdb processed the PCR reads anew with MiXCR; each CDR3 protein has one entry. The sample comprises about 3,800 distinct CDR3 sequences, around 16% of which are singletons, and 15% to 20% rests with the top ten. Antigen specificity for these receptors is unknown. Described treatment: roughly ten-day PBMC culture with coronavirus spike peptide pools or control peptides (ViraFEST assay). The sample taken for sequencing was CD4+ T cells from blood, cultured in vitro. These receptors were collected from a human donor who had recovered from COVID-19.

This clonotype has just a few counts. The chain uses TRBV6-1 and TRBJ1-6; D is ambiguous. Germline V lookup: CDR1 MNHNS, CDR2 SASEGT. Trimming removed 5 bases from V and 6 bases from J, with 11 bases in between. The CDR3 has 14 residues. CDR3 loop: CASSLQDLNSPLHF. CDR3 sequence (DNA): TGTGCCAGCAGTCTTCAGGATCTTAATTCACCCCTCCACTTT.

By sample share, this clonotype is medium-sized (0.01 to 0.1%). This chain joins TRBV27 and TRBJ1-2, with D possibly being TRBD1 (5 bases). The V and J ends lost 6 bases and 2 bases respectively, with 10 bases between them. The CDR3 is 13 amino acids. CDR1 is MNHEY and CDR2 is SMNVEV in the germline V gene (reference sequence). Written as DNA, the CDR3 is TGTGCCAGCAGAGAACAGGAGAACTATGGCTACACCTTC. This translates into CASREQENYGYTF.

This clonotype showed up just a few times. This chain links TRBV12-3 or TRBV12-4 with TRBJ1-2, with a tentative D call TRBD1 (6 bases). V was trimmed by 6 bases and J by 5 bases, leaving 19 bases between them. The CDR3 spans 15 residues. The DNA for the CDR3 is TGTGCCAGCAGACACCGGGACATTTTTCTGTATGGCTACACCTTC. Its translation: CASRHRDIFLYGYTF.

In the case of this clonotype: A much larger clonotype is one base distant, so this may be a read error. V gene TRBV7-9 combines with J gene TRBJ2-7; D is undetermined. The CDR3 runs to 12 residues. The germline V gene has CDR1 SEHNR and CDR2 FQNEAQ (reference sequence). V lost 3 bases, J lost 6 bases, and 9 bases lay in between. The CDR3 reads CASSFPGFEQYF. In DNA, the CDR3 is TGTGCCAGCAGCTTTCCAGGATTCGAGCAGTACTTC.

This clonotype was counted between two and nine times. This chain links TRBV2 with TRBJ1-4, with D possibly being TRBD1 (6 bases). Trimming shortened V by 4 bases and J by 7 bases, and 13 bases separated the two germline ends. Germline V lookup: CDR1 SNHLY, CDR2 FYNNEI. The CDR3 covers 14 residues. CDR3 region: CASSVQGRGEKLFF. The CDR3, as DNA: TGTGCCAGCAGTGTACAGGGACGGGGTGAAAAACTGTTTTTT.

The V call is TRBV4-1, the J call TRBJ2-5; 13 bases line up with TRBD2. CDR3 size: 18 residues. Per germline, CDR1 MGHRA and CDR2 YSYEKL. Trimming removed 2 bases from V and 2 bases from J; junction bases left unmatched: 8. CDR3 DNA: TGCGCCAGCAGCCAAAATTCGGGACTAGCGGGGTTTCAAGAGACCCAGTACTTC. Translation gives CASSQNSGLAGFQETQYF.

The table lists this clonotype with a few counts. The chain couples TRBV5-1 to TRBJ1-2; D is unresolved. CDR1 is SGHRS, CDR2 YFSETQ, per germline. V lost 4 bases to trimming and J lost 6 bases, with 16 bases between them. CDR3 length: 14 amino acids. The CDR3 region is CASSPGSRADGYTF. In DNA form, the CDR3 reads TGCGCCAGCAGCCCCGGGAGCCGCGCCGATGGCTACACCTTC.

The CDR3 DNA is TGTGCCAGCAGCGACCCTAGCGGGGGGCATACGCAGTATTTT. Translation: CASSDPSGGHTQYF. V gene TRBV5-4 combines with J gene TRBJ2-3; 11 nucleotides match TRBD2. This CDR3 contains 14 residues. Germline V lookup: CDR1 SGHNT, CDR2 YYREEE (reference sequence). Trimming removed 4 bases from V and 7 bases from J; junction bases left unmatched: 5.

The V call is TRBV7-9, the J call TRBJ1-3; D is unclear. V lost 1 base and J 0 bases, leaving 10 bases between the germline ends. The CDR3 runs to 16 residues. Germline CDR1 SEHNR, CDR2 FQNEAQ (reference sequence). CDR3 nucleotides: TGTGCCAGCAGCTTAGATCCTCTCTACTCTGGAAACACCATATATTTT. Translated, it gives CASSLDPLYSGNTIYF.

By share of the sample, this clonotype is medium-sized. The chain couples TRBV5-4 to TRBJ1-1; D remains unclear. The CDR3 totals 14 residues. V dropped 0 bases and J dropped 4 bases, with 10 bases sitting between them. Per the germline V gene, CDR1 is SGHNT and CDR2 is YYREEE (reference sequence). This CDR3 reads CASSLERAVTEAFF. In DNA form, the CDR3 reads TGTGCCAGCAGCTTGGAACGGGCCGTCACTGAAGCTTTCTTT.

Comments on this clonotype: Possible read error: a much larger clone is one base away. The chain employs TRBV20-1 and TRBJ1-6, with TRBD1 as a possible D gene (5 bases). CDR3 length: 13 amino acids. The germline gives CDR1 DFQATT, CDR2 SNEGSKA (reference sequence). Trimming took off 4 bases at V and 10 bases at J, with 14 bases between the two ends. The CDR3 DNA reads as TGCAGTGCTAAAGGTCTCAGGGAATCACCCCTCCACTTT. Its translation is CSAKGLRESPLHF.

This clonotype has more than one count but fewer than ten. The CDR3 reads CASSMTSGVLMETQYF. In DNA form, the CDR3 reads TGTGCCAGCAGCATGACTAGCGGGGTTTTGATGGAGACCCAGTACTTC. The gene calls are TRBV25-1 and TRBJ2-5; 11 bases map to TRBD2. V dropped 6 bases and J dropped 5; count of bases not matched to a gene: 11. Germline V gene data show CDR1 as MGHDK and CDR2 as SYGVNS. The CDR3 consists of 16 residues.

In its sample, this clonotype was seen a few times. V and J are TRBV18 and TRBJ1-6; unclear D gene. The CDR3 is 13 residues long. V lost 6 bases to trimming and J lost 8 bases, with 11 bases between them. CDR1 is KGHSH and CDR2 is LQKENI in the germline V gene. The CDR3 region is CASSAGKDSPLHF. In DNA, the CDR3 is TGTGCCAGCTCGGCGGGGAAGGATTCACCCCTCCACTTT.

This clonotype is labeled medium-sized. The chain is built from TRBV6-1 and TRBJ1-6; D is unresolved. There are 11 residues in the CDR3. Trimming shortened V by 7 bases and J by 13 bases, and 11 bases separated the two germline ends. Germline V lookup: CDR1 MNHNS, CDR2 SASEGT. The CDR3 here is CASTERAPLHF. Here the CDR3 DNA reads TGTGCCAGCACGGAGAGGGCCCCCCTCCACTTT.

Here the CDR3 reads CASSSRRGPGYNTQYF. DNA of the CDR3: TGTGCCAGCAGCTCCCGTCGAGGGCCAGGATATAATACGCAGTATTTT. This chain joins TRBV11-3 and TRBJ2-3, with D possibly TRBD2 on 5 matching bases. Trimming removed 4 bases at V and 7 bases at J, with 21 bases between. This CDR3 has 16 residues. Germline lookup yields CDR1 SGHNT and CDR2 YENEEA.

In its sample, this clonotype is medium-sized. CDR3 loop: CASSLSAGGRTEAFF. CDR3 in DNA: TGTGCCAGCAGTTTAAGCGCTGGGGGTAGGACTGAAGCTTTCTTT. The chain recombines TRBV27 with TRBJ1-1, with D perhaps matching TRBD1 (5 bases). V was trimmed by 2 bases and J by 5 bases, leaving 15 bases between them. Germline loops: CDR1 MNHEY, CDR2 SMNVEV (reference sequence). The CDR3 contains 15 residues.